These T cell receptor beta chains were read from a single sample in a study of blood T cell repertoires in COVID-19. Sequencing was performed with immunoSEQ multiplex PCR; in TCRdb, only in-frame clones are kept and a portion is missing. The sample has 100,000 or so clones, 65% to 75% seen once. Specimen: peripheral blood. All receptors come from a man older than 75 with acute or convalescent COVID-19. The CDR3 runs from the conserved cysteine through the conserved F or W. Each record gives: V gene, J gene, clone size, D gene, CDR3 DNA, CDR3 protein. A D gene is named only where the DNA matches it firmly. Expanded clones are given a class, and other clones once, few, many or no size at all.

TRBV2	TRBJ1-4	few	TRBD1	TGTGCCAGCAGGGAGTTGGGGACAGGGGCAGCAACTAATGAAAAACTGTTTTTT	CASRELGTGAATNEKLFF
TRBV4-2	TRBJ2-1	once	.	TGTGCCAGCAGCCAAGAAGGCGCAGGGGCCGACAATGAGCAGTTCTTC	CASSQEGAGADNEQFF
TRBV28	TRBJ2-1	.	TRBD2	TGTGCCAGCAGGAAAGGGGGGACTAGCGATTGGACCGACAATGAGCAGTTCTTC	CASRKGGTSDWTDNEQFF
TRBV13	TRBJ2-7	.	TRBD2	TGTGCCAGCAGCTTATTCCAGCGGGATGGTAACGAGCAGTACTTC	CASSLFQRDGNEQYF
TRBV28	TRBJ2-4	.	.	TGTGCCAGCAGTTCCGCCGGGACTAACATTCAGTACTTC	CASSSAGTNIQYF
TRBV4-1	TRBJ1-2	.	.	TGCGCCAGCAGCAGGGAGGGGGTCTATGGCTACACCTTC	CASSREGVYGYTF
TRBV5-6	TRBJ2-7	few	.	TGTGCCAGCAGCTCCGGGATTAACTACGAGCAGTACTTC	CASSSGINYEQYF
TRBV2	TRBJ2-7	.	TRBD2	TGTGCCAGCCTTGGGACTAGCGGATCCTACGAGCAGTACTTC	CASLGTSGSYEQYF
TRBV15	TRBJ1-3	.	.	TGTGCCACCAGCATGAGTAGGAGGGAATCTGGAAACACCATATATTTT	CATSMSRRESGNTIYF
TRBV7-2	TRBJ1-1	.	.	TGTGCCAGCAGCTTAAAGAGACAGCCTGAAGCTTTCTTT	CASSLKRQPEAFF
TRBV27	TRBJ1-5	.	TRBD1	TGTGCCAGCAGTCCAGACAGGGCGCGGAATCAGCCCCAGCATTTT	CASSPDRARNQPQHF
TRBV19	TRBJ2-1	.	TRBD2	TGTGCCAGTAGTATTGAGGCTAGCGGAACCTACAATGAGCAGTTCTTC	CASSIEASGTYNEQFF
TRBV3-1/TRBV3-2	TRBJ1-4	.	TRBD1	TGTGCCAGCAGCCAAGGTGGAGCCGGGACAGGGGTGGAAAAACTGTTTTTT	CASSQGGAGTGVEKLFF
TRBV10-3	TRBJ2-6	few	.	TGTGCCATCAGTGAGTCAGAGTCCTCTGGGGCCAACGTCCTGACTTTC	CAISESESSGANVLTF
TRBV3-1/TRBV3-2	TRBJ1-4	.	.	TGTGCCAGCAGCCAAGAAGGCACGGGGGAGGAGGAAAAACTGTTTTTT	CASSQEGTGEEEKLFF
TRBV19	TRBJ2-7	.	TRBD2	TGTGCCAGTAGTCCTAGACTAGCGATGTACGAGCAGTACTTC	CASSPRLAMYEQYF